A selection of T cell receptor beta chains follows, all from one sample in a study of cytomegalovirus exposure and HLA in healthy donors. Sequencing was performed with immunoSEQ multiplex PCR; in TCRdb, only in-frame clones are kept and a portion is missing. The sample shows some 130,000 clones, approximately 77% of them seen only once. The sample consisted of PBMCs. The receptors stem from a man aged 25 to 45 in good health and CMV-seronegative. Both conserved end residues are part of each CDR3. The D gene is left open where the match is weak. Clone size appears in some rows only: once, few, many, or a class for an expanded clone.

J gene | D gene | V gene | clone size | CDR3 protein | CDR3 DNA
TRBJ2-3 | TRBD2 | TRBV18 | - | CASSTGLAGALDTQYF | TGTGCCAGCTCAACTGGACTAGCGGGAGCCTTAGATACGCAGTATTTT
TRBJ1-4 | - | TRBV19 | - | CASSMRQTEKLFF | TGTGCCAGTAGTATGCGACAGACGGAAAAACTGTTTTTT
TRBJ2-7 | TRBD1 | TRBV6-1 | - | CASSAELTGGYEQYF | TGTGCCAGCAGTGCTGAATTGACAGGGGGCTACGAGCAGTACTTC
TRBJ2-7 | TRBD1 | TRBV28 | - | CASSRTGGFYEQYF | TGTGCCAGCAGCAGGACAGGGGGCTTCTACGAGCAGTACTTC
TRBJ1-2 | TRBD1 | TRBV2 | - | CASSYRGAGYTF | TGTGCCAGCAGTTACAGGGGGGCTGGCTACACCTTC
TRBJ2-2 | - | TRBV21-1 | - | CASSLTRAGTDTGELFF | TGTGCCAGCAGCCTTACAAGGGCGGGAACGGACACCGGGGAGCTGTTTTTT
TRBJ2-1 | TRBD1 | TRBV27 | - | CASSVGQGYNEQFF | TGTGCCAGCTCGGTTGGACAGGGCTACAATGAGCAGTTCTTC
TRBJ2-2 | TRBD1 | TRBV6-5 | - | CASSYPGTGGTGELFF | TGTGCCAGCAGTTATCCGGGGACAGGGGGCACCGGGGAGCTGTTTTTT
TRBJ1-5 | - | TRBV28 | - | CASSLSVQVNQPQHF | TGTGCCAGCAGTTTATCTGTGCAGGTCAATCAGCCCCAGCATTTT
TRBJ2-1 | - | TRBV5-6 | once | CASSLVGRHNEQFF | TGTGCCAGCAGCTTGGTGGGCAGACACAATGAGCAGTTCTTC
TRBJ2-5 | TRBD1 | TRBV12-5 | - | CASGDPGTEKYQETQYF | TGTGCTAGTGGTGACCCCGGGACAGAAAAGTACCAAGAGACCCAGTACTTC
TRBJ2-2 | - | TRBV6-6 | - | CASVRVGNTGELFF | TGTGCCAGCGTCAGGGTTGGGAACACCGGGGAGCTGTTTTTT
TRBJ1-1 | TRBD1 | TRBV5-1 | - | CASRQGQSNTEAFF | TGCGCCAGCAGGCAGGGACAGTCGAACACTGAAGCTTTCTTT
TRBJ2-1 | TRBD1 | TRBV7-3 | few | CASSPDRASYNEQFF | TGTGCCAGCAGCCCAGACAGGGCCTCGTACAATGAGCAGTTCTTC
TRBJ2-5 | TRBD2 | TRBV6-6 | - | CASSYLADSAPQYF | TGTGCCAGCAGTTACCTAGCGGATTCGGCCCCCCAGTACTTC
TRBJ2-2 | - | TRBV19 | - | CASLQGEHTGELFF | TGTGCCAGCCTACAGGGTGAGCACACCGGGGAGCTGTTTTTT
TRBJ1-5 | TRBD1 | TRBV2 | - | CASSETQGGFSNQPQHF | TGTGCCAGCAGTGAAACCCAGGGGGGTTTTAGCAATCAGCCCCAGCATTTT
TRBJ2-5 | TRBD2 | TRBV7-3 | - | CASTSGRGETQYF | TGTGCCAGCACTAGCGGGAGGGGAGAGACCCAGTACTTC
TRBJ1-4 | TRBD1 | TRBV6-1 | - | CASSEVVGDRGPEKLFF | TGTGCCAGCAGTGAAGTCGTAGGGGACAGGGGGCCCGAAAAACTGTTTTTT
TRBJ2-3 | - | TRBV27 | - | CASSLAGSTDTQYF | TGTGCCAGCAGCCTAGCCGGTAGCACAGATACGCAGTATTTT
TRBJ2-5 | - | TRBV6-5 | - | CASSYSGPGAQETQYF | TGTGCCAGCAGTTACTCAGGTCCAGGCGCACAAGAGACCCAGTACTTC
TRBJ2-7 | TRBD2 | TRBV27 | few | CASSAPGLAFEQYF | TGTGCCAGCAGTGCACCGGGACTAGCGTTCGAGCAGTACTTC